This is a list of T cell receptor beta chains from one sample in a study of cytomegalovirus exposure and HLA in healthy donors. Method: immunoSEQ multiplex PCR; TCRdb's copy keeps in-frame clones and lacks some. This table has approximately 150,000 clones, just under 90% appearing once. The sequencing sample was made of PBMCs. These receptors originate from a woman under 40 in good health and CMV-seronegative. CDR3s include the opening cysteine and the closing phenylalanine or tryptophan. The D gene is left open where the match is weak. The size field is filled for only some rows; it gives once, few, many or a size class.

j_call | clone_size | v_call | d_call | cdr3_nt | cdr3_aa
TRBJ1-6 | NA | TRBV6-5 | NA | TGTGCCAGCAAGCGTTTGGAGGATTCACCCCTCCACTTT | CASKRLEDSPLHF
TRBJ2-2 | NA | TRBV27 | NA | TGTGCCAGCAGTTTTGTCGACACCGGGGAGCTGTTTTTT | CASSFVDTGELFF
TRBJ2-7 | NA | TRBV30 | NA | TGTGCCTGGAGTGTGGCGGTGACAGCTCCCTACGAGCAGTACTTC | CAWSVAVTAPYEQYF
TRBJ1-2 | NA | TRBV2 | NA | TGTGCCAGCAGCGCGGGGGGGAATGGCTACACCTTC | CASSAGGNGYTF
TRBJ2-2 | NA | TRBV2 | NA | TGTGCCAGCAGAACCGGGACTGCAAACACCGGGGAGCTGTTTTTT | CASRTGTANTGELFF
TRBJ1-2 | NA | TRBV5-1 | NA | TGCGCCAGCAGCTTGGCTGAGGCTAACTATGGCTACACCTTC | CASSLAEANYGYTF
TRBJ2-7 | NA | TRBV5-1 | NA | TGCGCCAGCAGCTTCGCAGGCGGGTCGCGGGAGCAGTACTTC | CASSFAGGSREQYF
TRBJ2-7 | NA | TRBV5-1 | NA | TGCGCCAGCAGCTTAACCCCGGGTGGTTACGAGCAGTACTTC | CASSLTPGGYEQYF
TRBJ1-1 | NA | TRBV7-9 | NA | TGTGCCAGCAGCCCGGAGAGAGTCTACACTGAAGCTTTCTTT | CASSPERVYTEAFF
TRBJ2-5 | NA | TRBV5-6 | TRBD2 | TGTGCCAGCAGCTTGGCGGGGGGGAGAAAAGAGACCCAGTACTTC | CASSLAGGRKETQYF
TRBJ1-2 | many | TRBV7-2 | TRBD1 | TGTGCCAGCAGCAGTGGACAGGGGTCGGTCTATGGCTACACCTTC | CASSSGQGSVYGYTF
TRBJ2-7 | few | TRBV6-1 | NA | TGTGCCAGCAGTGAAGAGGGGCGGGGATGGGGCTACGAGCAGTACTTC | CASSEEGRGWGYEQYF
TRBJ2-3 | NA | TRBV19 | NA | TGTGCCAGTTCTTTGGGTGTAGAGGTAGATACGCAGTATTTT | CASSLGVEVDTQYF
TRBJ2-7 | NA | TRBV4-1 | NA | TGCGCCAGCAGCCAAGAAGCCGCGACAGGTCGGATTCGGGGCGAGCAGTACTTC | CASSQEAATGRIRGEQYF
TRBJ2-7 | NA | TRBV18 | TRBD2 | TGTGCCAGCTCACCACTTGGCGGGGCGGGGGAAGAGCAGTACTTC | CASSPLGGAGEEQYF
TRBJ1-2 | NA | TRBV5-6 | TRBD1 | TGTGCCAGCAACCCGACAGGGCTCAACTATGGCTACACCTTC | CASNPTGLNYGYTF
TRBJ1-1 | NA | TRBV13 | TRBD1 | TGTGCCAGCAGCCCACCCGGACAGGGAGCCGACACTGAAGCTTTCTTT | CASSPPGQGADTEAFF
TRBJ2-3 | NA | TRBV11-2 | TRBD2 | TGTGCCAGCAGCTTAAGGGAGGGGTACAGGAGCAACACAGATACGCAGTATTTT | CASSLREGYRSNTDTQYF
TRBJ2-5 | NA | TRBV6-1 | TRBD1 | TGTGCCAGCAGTGAAGAATACAGGGGGCTGGAGACCCAGTACTTC | CASSEEYRGLETQYF
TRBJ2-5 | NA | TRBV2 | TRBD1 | TGTGCCAGCAGTAAGACAGGGGGGTCCCAAGAGACCCAGTACTTC | CASSKTGGSQETQYF
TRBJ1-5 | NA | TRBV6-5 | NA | TGTGCCAGCAGAACGGACGGGGATAGCAATCAGCCCCAGCATTTT | CASRTDGDSNQPQHF
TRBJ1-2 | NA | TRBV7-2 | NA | TGTGCCAGCAGCCACTCCGGCGGAGGGGGGGGCTATGGCTACACCTTC | CASSHSGGGGGYGYTF